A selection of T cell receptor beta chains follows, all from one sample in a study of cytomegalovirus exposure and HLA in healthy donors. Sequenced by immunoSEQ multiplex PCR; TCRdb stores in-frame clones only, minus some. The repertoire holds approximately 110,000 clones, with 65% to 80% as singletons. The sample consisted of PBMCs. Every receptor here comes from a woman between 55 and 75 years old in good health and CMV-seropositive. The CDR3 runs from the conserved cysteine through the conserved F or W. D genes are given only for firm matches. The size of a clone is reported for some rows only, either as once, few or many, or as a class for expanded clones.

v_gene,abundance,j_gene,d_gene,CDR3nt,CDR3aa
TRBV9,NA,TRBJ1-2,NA,TGTGCCAGCAGCGAAACCTACAGGGCCCCACACTATGGCTACACCTTC,CASSETYRAPHYGYTF
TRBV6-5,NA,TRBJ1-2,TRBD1,TGCGCCAGCAGGGAACCGGGACAGCCTCACTGGGGCTACACCTTC,CASREPGQPHWGYTF
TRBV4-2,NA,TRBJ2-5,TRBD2,TGTGCCAGCAGCCGGACTAGCGGGGGGCAAGAGACCCAGTACTTC,CASSRTSGGQETQYF
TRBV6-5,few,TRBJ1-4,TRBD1,TGTGCCAGCAGTCCCGACAGGGGAAATGAAAAACTGTTTTTT,CASSPDRGNEKLFF
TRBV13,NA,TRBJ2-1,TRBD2,TGTGCCAGCAGCTCGCAAAGCGGGAGGTGGGGGAATGAGCAGTTCTTC,CASSSQSGRWGNEQFF
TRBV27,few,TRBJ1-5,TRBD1,TGTGCCAGCAGCCTAGACAGGGGTAATCAGCCCCAGCATTTT,CASSLDRGNQPQHF
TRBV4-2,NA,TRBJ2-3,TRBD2,TGTGCCAGCAGCCAAGAACTAGCGGGGGGTAAAGATACGCAGTATTTT,CASSQELAGGKDTQYF
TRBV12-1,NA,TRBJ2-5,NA,TGTGCCAGCATCTTAGGTGCCAATGACTCCAAAGAGACCCAGTACTTC,CASILGANDSKETQYF
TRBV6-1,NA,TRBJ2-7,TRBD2,TGTGCCAGCAGAGGACTAGCGGGGGGGCCCTACGAGCAGTACTTC,CASRGLAGGPYEQYF
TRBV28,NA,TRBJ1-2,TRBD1,TGTGCCAGCAGTCAGCCCTGGGCAGGGGGCGGCTACACCTTC,CASSQPWAGGGYTF
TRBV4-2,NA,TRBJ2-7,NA,TGTGCCAGCAGCCAACAGGTCTCCTACGAGCAGTACTTC,CASSQQVSYEQYF
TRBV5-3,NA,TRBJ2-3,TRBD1,TGTGCCAGAAGCCGAACTTTCAGGGGGTCTGAAGATACGCAGTATTTT,CARSRTFRGSEDTQYF
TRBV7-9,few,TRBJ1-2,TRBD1,TGTGCCAGCAGCAATCCCGGGACAGGGATCAAATATGGCTACACCTTC,CASSNPGTGIKYGYTF
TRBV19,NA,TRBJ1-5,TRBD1,TGTGCCAGTAGACAGGGGGAAGACAATCAGCCCCAGCATTTT,CASRQGEDNQPQHF
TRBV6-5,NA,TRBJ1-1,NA,TGTGCCAGCAGTTATGGAGGGGTTAGGACTGAAGCTTTCTTT,CASSYGGVRTEAFF
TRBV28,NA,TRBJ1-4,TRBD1,TGTGCCAGCAGTTCGACAGGGGATGGTGAAAAACTGTTTTTT,CASSSTGDGEKLFF
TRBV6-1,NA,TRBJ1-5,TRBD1,TGTGCCAGCAATCCGACAGGGTGGAGTAATCAGCCCCAGCATTTT,CASNPTGWSNQPQHF
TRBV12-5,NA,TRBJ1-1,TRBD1,TGTGCTAGTGGACCCGGGACAGGGGGCACTGAAGCTTTCTTT,CASGPGTGGTEAFF
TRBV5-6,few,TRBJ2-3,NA,TGTGCCAGCACCGCCGGGACTAGCACAGATACGCAGTATTTT,CASTAGTSTDTQYF
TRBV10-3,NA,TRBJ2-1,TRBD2,TGTGCCACTCTATCCGGTAGCGGGGGGTCCTACAATGAGCAGTTCTTC,CATLSGSGGSYNEQFF
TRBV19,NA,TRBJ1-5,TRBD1,TGTGCCAGTAGTACTGATAGACAGGGGAATCAGCCCCAGCATTTT,CASSTDRQGNQPQHF
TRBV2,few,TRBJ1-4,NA,TGTGCCAGCAGTGATAGACAGGATGGTGAAAAACTGTTTTTT,CASSDRQDGEKLFF
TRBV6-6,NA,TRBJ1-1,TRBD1,TGTGCCAGCAGTCCACAGGGGGCGAACACTGAAGCTTTCTTT,CASSPQGANTEAFF
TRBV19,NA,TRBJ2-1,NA,TGTGCCAGTAGCTACTACAATGAGCAGTTCTTC,CASSYYNEQFF
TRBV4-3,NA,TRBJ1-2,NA,TGCGCCAGCAGCCAAGAGCCCGTCCCCTCCTCTAGTGGCGGCTACACCTTC,CASSQEPVPSSSGGYTF
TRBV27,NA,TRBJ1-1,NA,TGTGCCAGCATGGGGGGTTTGAACACTGAAGCTTTCTTT,CASMGGLNTEAFF
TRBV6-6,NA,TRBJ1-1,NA,TGTGCCAGCAGTTACTCGGGGGGGGAAGCTTTCTTT,CASSYSGGEAFF
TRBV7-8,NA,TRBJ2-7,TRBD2,TGTGCCAACAGCTCAACCGCCAATGAAGGGACTACTAAAAGCATATGGTACGAGCAGTACTTC,CANSSTANEGTTKSIWYEQYF
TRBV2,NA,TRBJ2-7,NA,TGTGCCAGCAGCTACAGGGCGACTGCCCTCGAGCAGTACTTC,CASSYRATALEQYF
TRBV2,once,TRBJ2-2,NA,TGTGCCAGCAGTGGGGGGGGGCGGTATACCGGGGAGCTGTTTTTT,CASSGGGRYTGELFF
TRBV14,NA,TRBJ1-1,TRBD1,TGTGCCAGCAGCCAGGACAGGGGCGACTACACTGAAGCTTTCTTT,CASSQDRGDYTEAFF
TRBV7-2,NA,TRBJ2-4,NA,TGTGCCAGCAGCCTAGGACATAACAAAAACATTCAGTACTTC,CASSLGHNKNIQYF
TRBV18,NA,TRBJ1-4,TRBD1,TGTGCCAGCTCACCAGGGACAGGGAAGGGAAAACTGTTTTTT,CASSPGTGKGKLFF
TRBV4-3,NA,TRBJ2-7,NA,TGCGCCAGCAGCCAAGACAGAAGCTCCTACGAGCAGTACTTC,CASSQDRSSYEQYF
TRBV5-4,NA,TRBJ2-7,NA,TGTGCCAGCAGCTCCCCTTCAGGAGGGTTCTACGAGCAGTACTTC,CASSSPSGGFYEQYF
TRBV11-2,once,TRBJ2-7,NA,TGTGCCAGCAGCCCGGAGGCGGCCCGCTCCTACGAGCAGTACTTC,CASSPEAARSYEQYF
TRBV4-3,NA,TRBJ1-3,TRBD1,TGCGCCAGCAGCCAAGGGACAGGCCTCTCTGGAAACACCATATATTTT,CASSQGTGLSGNTIYF
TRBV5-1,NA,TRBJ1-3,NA,TGCGCCAGCAGCTTGGGCAGCTCTGGAAACACCATATATTTT,CASSLGSSGNTIYF
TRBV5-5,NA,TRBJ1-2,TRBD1,TGTGCCAGCAGCTTCATCCCAGGGGGCTCATTCACCTTC,CASSFIPGGSFTF
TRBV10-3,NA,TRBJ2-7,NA,TGTGCCATCAGTGGCGGGATCTACGAGCAGTACTTC,CAISGGIYEQYF
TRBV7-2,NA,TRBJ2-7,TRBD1,TGTGCCAGCAGCCTCTCCCGGGACAGTTTAGCCTACGAGCAGTACTTC,CASSLSRDSLAYEQYF
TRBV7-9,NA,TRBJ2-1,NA,TGTGCCAGCAGCCTAAACAATGAGCAGTTCTTC,CASSLNNEQFF
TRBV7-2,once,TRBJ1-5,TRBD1,TGTGCCAGCAGCTTAGGGGACAGAGGCGATCAGCCCCAGCATTTT,CASSLGDRGDQPQHF